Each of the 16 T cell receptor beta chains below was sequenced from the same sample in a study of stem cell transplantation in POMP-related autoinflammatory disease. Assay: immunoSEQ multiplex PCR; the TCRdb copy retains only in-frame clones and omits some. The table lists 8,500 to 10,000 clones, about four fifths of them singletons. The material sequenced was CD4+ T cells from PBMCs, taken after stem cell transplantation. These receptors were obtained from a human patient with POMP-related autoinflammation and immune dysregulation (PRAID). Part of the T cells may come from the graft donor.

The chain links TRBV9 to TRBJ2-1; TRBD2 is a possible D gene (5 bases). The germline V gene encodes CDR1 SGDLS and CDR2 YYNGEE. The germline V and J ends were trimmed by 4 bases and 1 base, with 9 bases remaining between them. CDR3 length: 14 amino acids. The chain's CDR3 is CASSPGVSYNEQFF. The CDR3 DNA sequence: TGTGCCAGCAGCCCCGGGGTTTCCTACAATGAGCAGTTCTTC.

CDR3 in DNA: TGTGCCAGCTCACCAACCCAGGGGGCGGGTCAGCCCCAGCATTTT. Its protein is CASSPTQGAGQPQHF. The genes are TRBV18 and TRBJ1-5, with 8 positions matching TRBD1. The CDR3 runs 15 residues. V gave up 2 bases and J gave up 6 bases; unmatched junction bases: 6. CDR1 and CDR2 (germline): KGHSH, LQKENI.

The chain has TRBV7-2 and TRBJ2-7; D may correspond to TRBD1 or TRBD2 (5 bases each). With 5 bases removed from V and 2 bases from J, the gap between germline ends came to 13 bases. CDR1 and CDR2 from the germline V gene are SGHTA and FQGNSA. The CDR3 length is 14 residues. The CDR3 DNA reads TGTGCCAGCAGCCGGGGACCCACCCCCTACGAGCAGTACTTC. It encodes CASSRGPTPYEQYF.

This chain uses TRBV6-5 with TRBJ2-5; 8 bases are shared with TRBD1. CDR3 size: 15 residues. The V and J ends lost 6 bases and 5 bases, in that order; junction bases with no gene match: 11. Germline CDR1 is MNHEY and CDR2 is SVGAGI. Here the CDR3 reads CASRLTGAHYETQYF. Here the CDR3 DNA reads TGTGCCAGCAGATTGACAGGGGCGCATTACGAGACCCAGTACTTC.

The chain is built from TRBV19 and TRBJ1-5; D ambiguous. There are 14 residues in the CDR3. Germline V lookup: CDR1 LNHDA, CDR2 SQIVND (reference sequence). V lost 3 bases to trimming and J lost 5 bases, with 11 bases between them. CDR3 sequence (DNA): TGTGCCAGTAGTATGGCAGAATACTATCAGCCCCAGCATTTT. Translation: CASSMAEYYQPQHF.

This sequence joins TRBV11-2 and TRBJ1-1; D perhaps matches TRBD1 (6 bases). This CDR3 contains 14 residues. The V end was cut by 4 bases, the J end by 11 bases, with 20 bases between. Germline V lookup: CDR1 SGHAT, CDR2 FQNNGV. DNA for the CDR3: TGTGCCAGCAGCTCCCGAACAGGGAGATGGGACGCTTTCTTT. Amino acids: CASSSRTGRWDAFF.

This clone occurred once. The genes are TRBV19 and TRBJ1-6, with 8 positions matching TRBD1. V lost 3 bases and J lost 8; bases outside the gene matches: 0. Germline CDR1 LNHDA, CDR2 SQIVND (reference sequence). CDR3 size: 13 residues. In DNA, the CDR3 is TGTGCCAGTAGTATCAGGGGGCATTCACCCCTCCACTTT. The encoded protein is CASSIRGHSPLHF.

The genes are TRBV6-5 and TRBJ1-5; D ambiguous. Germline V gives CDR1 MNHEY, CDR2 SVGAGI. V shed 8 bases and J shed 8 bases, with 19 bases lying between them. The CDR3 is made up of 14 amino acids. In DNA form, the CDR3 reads TGTGCCAGCGGGCAGATCGGCGGTACGAAGCCCCAGCATTTT. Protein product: CASGQIGGTKPQHF.

The CDR3 DNA reads TGTGCCAGCAGCGCGACTAGTGAACCCTACAATGAGCAGTTCTTC. Translating it yields CASSATSEPYNEQFF. V and J are TRBV9 and TRBJ2-1; weak D call: TRBD2 (6 bases). Germline assignment: CDR1 SGDLS and CDR2 YYNGEE. V lost 3 bases and J lost 2, with 12 bases in between. The CDR3 has 15 amino acids. Variable domain in full (rest from reference TRBV9 and TRBJ2-1): DSGVTQTPKHLITATGQRVTLRCSPRSGDLSVYWYQQSLDQGLQFLIQYYNGEERAKGNILERFSAQQFPDLHSELNLSSLELGDSALYFCASSATSEPYNEQFFGPGTRLTVL.

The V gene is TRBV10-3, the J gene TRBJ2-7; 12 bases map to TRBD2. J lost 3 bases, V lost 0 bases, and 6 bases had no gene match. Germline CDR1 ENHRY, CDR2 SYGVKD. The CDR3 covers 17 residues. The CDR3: CAISESIGLAGNYEQYF. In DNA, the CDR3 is TGTGCCATCAGTGAGTCGATCGGACTAGCGGGAAACTACGAGCAGTACTTC.

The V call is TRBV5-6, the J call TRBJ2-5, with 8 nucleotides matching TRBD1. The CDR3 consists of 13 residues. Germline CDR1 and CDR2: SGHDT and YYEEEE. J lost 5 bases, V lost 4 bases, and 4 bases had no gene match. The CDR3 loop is CASSPDRDETQYF. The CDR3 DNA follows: TGTGCCAGCAGCCCGGACAGGGACGAGACCCAGTACTTC. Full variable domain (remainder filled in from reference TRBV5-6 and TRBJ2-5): DAGVTQSPTHLIKTRGQQVTLRCSPKSGHDTVSWYQQALGQGPQFIFQYYEEEERQRGNFPDRFSGHQFPNYSSELNVNALLLGDSALYLCASSPDRDETQYFGPGTRLLVL.

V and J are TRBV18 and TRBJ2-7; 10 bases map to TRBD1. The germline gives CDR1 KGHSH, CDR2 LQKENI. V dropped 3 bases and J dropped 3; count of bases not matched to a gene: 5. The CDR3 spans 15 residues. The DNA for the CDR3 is TGTGCCAGCTCACCTCGCCGGGACAGGGGCTACGAGCAGTACTTC. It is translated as CASSPRRDRGYEQYF.

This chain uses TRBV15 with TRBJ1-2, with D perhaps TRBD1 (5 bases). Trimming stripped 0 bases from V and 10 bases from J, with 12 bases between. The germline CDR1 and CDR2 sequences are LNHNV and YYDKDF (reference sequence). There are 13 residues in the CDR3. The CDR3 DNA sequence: TGTGCCACCAGCAGAGAGACAGAGCGGCCCTACACCTTC. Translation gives CATSRETERPYTF.

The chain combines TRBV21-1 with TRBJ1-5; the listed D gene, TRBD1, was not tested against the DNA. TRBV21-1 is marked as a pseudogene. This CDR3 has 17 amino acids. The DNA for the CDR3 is TGTGCCAGCAACCCGGGACAGCTAAAATCACTAGATCAGCCCCAGCATTTT. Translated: CASNPGQLKSLDQPQHF.

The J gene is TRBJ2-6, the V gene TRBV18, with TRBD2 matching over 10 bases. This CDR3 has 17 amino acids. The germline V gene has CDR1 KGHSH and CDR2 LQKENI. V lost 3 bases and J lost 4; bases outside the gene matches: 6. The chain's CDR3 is CASSPSSGSSGANVLTF. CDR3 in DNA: TGTGCCAGCTCACCGTCTAGCGGGAGTTCCGGGGCCAACGTCCTGACTTTC.

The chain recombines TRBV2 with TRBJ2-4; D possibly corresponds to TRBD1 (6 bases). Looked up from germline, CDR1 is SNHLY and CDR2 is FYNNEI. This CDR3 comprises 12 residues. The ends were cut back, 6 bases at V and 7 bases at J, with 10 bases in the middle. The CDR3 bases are TGTGCCAGCAGCTTACAGGGCAACATTCAGTACTTC. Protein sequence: CASSLQGNIQYF.